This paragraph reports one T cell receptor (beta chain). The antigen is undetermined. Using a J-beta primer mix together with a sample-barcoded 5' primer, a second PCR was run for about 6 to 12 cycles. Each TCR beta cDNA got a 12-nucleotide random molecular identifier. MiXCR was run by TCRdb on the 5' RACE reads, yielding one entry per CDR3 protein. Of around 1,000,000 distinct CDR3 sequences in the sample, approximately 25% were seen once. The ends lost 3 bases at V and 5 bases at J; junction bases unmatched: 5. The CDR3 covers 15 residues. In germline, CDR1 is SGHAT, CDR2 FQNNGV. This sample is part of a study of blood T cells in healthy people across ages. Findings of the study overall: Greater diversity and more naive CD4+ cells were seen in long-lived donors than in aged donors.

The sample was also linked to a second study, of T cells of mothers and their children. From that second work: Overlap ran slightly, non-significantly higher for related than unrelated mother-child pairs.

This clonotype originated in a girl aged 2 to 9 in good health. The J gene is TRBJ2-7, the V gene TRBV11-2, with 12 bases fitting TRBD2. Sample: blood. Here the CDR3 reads CASSFPTSGSNEQYF. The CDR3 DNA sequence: TGTGCCAGCAGCTTCCCGACTAGCGGGAGCAACGAGCAGTACTTC. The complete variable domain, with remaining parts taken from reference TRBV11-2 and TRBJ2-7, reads EAGVAQSPRYKIIEKRQSVAFWCNPISGHATLYWYQQILGQGPKLLIQFQNNGVVDDSQLPKDRFSAERLKGVDSTLKIQPAKLEDSAVYLCASSFPTSGSNEQYFGPGTRLTVT.